Each of the 8 T cell receptor beta chains below was sequenced from the same sample in a study of blood T cell repertoires in COVID-19 (TCRdb year 2020). The library was built by means of the immunoSEQ multiplex PCR assay. This immuneACCESS table, as held by TCRdb, lists in-frame sequences with V and J called but not all clones. Of the missing ones, under half trace to an unresolved V gene in checked studies; the others have no known cause. For this sample the table gives around 100,000 clones, of which around 93% were detected only once. Together, the top ten hold around 2.3% of the sample. Specimen: peripheral blood. Source of these receptors: a human donor with active COVID-19. The donor label of this sample is uncertain.

The CDR3 DNA reads as TGTGCCACCAGTGAATCCGGACAGGGTCGGGGCTACACCTTC. It yields the protein CATSESGQGRGYTF. The chain links TRBV24-1 to TRBJ1-2; 8 bases agree with TRBD1. With V trimmed by 4 bases and J by 8 bases, 8 bases remained unmatched. The CDR3 totals 14 residues. The germline gives CDR1 KGHDR, CDR2 SFDVKD.

CDR3 sequence reads: CASSLGNWNTGELFF. The CDR3 nucleotides read TGTGCCAGCAGCTTAGGAAACTGGAACACCGGGGAGCTGTTTTTT. The chain is built from TRBV11-2 and TRBJ2-2; D not resolved. Trimming shortened V by 1 base and J by 1 base, and 7 bases separated the two germline ends. This CDR3 has 15 amino acids. CDR1 is SGHAT, CDR2 FQNNGV, per germline.

The CDR3 here is CASSLVTVTNYGYTF. In DNA form, the CDR3 reads TGCGCCAGCAGCTTGGTGACAGTTACTAACTATGGCTACACCTTC. The rearrangement uses TRBV5-1 and TRBJ1-2, with D tentatively TRBD1 (5 bases). CDR3 length: 15 residues. Trimming left V 0 bases short and J 0 bases short, with 9 bases between. Per germline, CDR1 SGHRS and CDR2 YFSETQ.

The V gene is TRBV28, the J gene TRBJ1-4, with D possibly matching TRBD1 (5 bases). Germline lookup yields CDR1 MDHEN and CDR2 SYDVKM. Trimming took off 4 bases at V and 0 bases at J, with 12 bases between the two ends. This CDR3 region has 16 residues. CDR3 nucleotides: TGTGCCAGCAGTTCCCCTGGGGCGACAACTAATGAAAAACTGTTTTTT. Protein: CASSSPGATTNEKLFF.

The chain couples TRBV4-1 to TRBJ2-3; possibly TRBD2 for D (5 bases). The CDR3 is 16 residues long. Trimming cost V 0 bases and J 2 bases, with 12 bases left between them. In germline, CDR1 is MGHRA, CDR2 YSYEKL. In DNA, the CDR3 is TGCGCCAGCAGCCAAGACCCGGGGTCTTACACAGATACGCAGTATTTT. Its protein is CASSQDPGSYTDTQYF.

The gene calls are TRBV3-1 (or the pseudogene TRBV3-2) and TRBJ2-5, with 7 nucleotides matching TRBD1. CDR1 LGHDT and CDR2 YNNKEL come from the germline V gene (reference sequence). The V and J ends lost 5 bases and 6 bases, in that order; junction bases with no gene match: 6. This CDR3 comprises 13 residues. CDR3 loop: CASSLNRGQTQYF. The CDR3, as DNA: TGTGCCAGCAGCTTAAACAGGGGCCAGACCCAGTACTTC.

The V and J genes are TRBV19 and TRBJ1-3, with 9 bases lining up with TRBD1. Unmatched junction bases numbered 5, after V lost 2 bases and J lost 9 bases. CDR3 size: 14 residues. CDR1 is LNHDA, CDR2 SQIVND, per germline (reference sequence). The CDR3 protein is CASSIPGQGRTIYF. The CDR3 DNA reads TGTGCCAGTAGTATACCGGGACAGGGACGCACCATATATTTT.

The genes are TRBV6-4 and TRBJ2-1, with 10 bases matching TRBD2. The ends lost 2 bases at V and 6 bases at J; junction bases unmatched: 4. Germline-derived CDR1 and CDR2 are MRHNA and SNTAGT. The CDR3 is made up of 15 amino acids. The CDR3 bases are TGTGCCAGCAGTGACCGGGTAGCGGGGGGCAATGAGCAGTTCTTC. This translates into CASSDRVAGGNEQFF.